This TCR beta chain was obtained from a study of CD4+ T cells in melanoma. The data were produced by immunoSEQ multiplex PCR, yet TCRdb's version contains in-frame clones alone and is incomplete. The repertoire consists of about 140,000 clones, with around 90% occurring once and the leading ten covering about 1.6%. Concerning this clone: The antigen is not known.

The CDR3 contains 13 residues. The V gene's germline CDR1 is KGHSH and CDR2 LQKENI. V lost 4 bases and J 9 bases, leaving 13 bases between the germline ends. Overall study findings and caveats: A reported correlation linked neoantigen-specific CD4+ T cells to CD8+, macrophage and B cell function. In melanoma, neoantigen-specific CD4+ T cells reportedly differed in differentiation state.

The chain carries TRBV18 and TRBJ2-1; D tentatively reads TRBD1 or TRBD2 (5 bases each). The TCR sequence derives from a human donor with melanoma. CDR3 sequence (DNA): TGTGCCAGCTCACTGGCCGGGGCAATTGAGCAGTTCTTC. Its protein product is CASSLAGAIEQFF. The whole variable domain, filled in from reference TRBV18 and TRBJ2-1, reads NAGVMQNPRHLVRRRGQEARLRCSPMKGHSHVYWYRQLPEEGLKFMVYLQKENIIDESGMPKERFSAEFPKEGPSILRIQQVVRGDSAAYFCASSLAGAIEQFFGPGTRLTVL.